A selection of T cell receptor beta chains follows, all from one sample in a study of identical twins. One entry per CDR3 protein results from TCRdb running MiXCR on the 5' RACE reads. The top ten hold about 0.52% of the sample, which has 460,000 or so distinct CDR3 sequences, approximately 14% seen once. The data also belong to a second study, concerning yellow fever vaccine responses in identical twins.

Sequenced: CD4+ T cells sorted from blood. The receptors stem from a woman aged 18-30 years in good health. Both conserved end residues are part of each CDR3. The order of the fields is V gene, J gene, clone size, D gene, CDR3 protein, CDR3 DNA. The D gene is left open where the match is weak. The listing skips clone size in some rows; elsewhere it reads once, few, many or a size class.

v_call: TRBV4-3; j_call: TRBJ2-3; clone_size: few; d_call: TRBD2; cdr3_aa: CASSETSGISTDTQYF; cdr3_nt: TGCGCCAGCAGCGAGACTAGCGGGATAAGCACAGATACGCAGTATTTT
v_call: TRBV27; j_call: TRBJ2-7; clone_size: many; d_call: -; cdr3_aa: CASSLFRQDYEQYF; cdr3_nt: TGTGCCAGCAGTTTATTCCGACAGGACTACGAGCAGTACTTC
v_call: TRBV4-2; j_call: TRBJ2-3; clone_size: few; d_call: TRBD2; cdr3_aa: CASSPLSAGVTDTQYF; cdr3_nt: TGTGCCAGCAGCCCGCTCTCGGCGGGGGTCACAGATACGCAGTATTTT
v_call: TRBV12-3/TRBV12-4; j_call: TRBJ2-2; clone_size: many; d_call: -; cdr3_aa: CASSLLQAGELFF; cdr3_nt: TGTGCCAGCAGTTTATTGCAGGCCGGGGAGCTGTTTTTT
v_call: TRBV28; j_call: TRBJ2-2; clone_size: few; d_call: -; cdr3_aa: CASSFRQGGRGELFF; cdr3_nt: TGTGCCAGCAGTTTCCGACAGGGAGGCCGCGGGGAGCTGTTTTTT
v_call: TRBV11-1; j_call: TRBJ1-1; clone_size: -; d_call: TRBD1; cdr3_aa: CASSLAPGQGGEKNTEAFF; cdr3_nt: TGTGCCAGCAGCTTAGCCCCGGGACAGGGTGGGGAGAAGAACACTGAAGCTTTCTTT
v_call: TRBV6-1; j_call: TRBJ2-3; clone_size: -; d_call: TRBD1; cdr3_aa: CASSEPRWKGAQVENTQYF; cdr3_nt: TGTGCCAGCAGTGAACCACGGTGGAAGGGGGCCCAAGTGGAAAATACGCAGTATTTT
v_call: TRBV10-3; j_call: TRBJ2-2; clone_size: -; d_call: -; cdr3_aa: CAISEGRSLSGELFF; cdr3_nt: TGTGCCATCAGTGAGGGACGAAGCCTATCCGGGGAGCTGTTTTTT
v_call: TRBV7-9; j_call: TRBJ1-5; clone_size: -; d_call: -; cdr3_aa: CAVAPVSNQPQHF; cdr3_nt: TGTGCCGTAGCACCGGTTAGCAATCAGCCCCAGCATTTT
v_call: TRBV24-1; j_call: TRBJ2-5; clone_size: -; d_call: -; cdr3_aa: CATSQGGHQETQYF; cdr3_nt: TGTGCCACCAGTCAAGGGGGTCACCAAGAGACCCAGTACTTC
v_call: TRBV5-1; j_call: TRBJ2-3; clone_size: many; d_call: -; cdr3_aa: CASSLAETVSDTQYF; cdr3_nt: TGCGCCAGCAGCTTGGCCGAGACTGTCAGCGATACGCAGTATTTT
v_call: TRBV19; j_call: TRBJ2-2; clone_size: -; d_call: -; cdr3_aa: CASSIENGGTGELFF; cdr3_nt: TGTGCCAGTAGTATAGAAAACGGAGGCACCGGGGAGCTGTTTTTT
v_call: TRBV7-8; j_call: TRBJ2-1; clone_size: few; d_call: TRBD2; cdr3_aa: CASSLRNGLVDVNEQFF; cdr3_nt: TGTGCCAGCAGCTTACGGAACGGACTAGTTGACGTCAATGAGCAGTTCTTC
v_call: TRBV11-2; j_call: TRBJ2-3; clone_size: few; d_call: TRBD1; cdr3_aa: CASSLGDRGRTDTQYF; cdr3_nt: TGTGCCAGCAGCTTAGGGGACAGGGGGCGCACAGATACGCAGTATTTT
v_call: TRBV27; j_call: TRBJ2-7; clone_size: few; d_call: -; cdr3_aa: CASSLAVTYEQYF; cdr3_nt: TGTGCCAGCAGTTTAGCGGTAACCTACGAGCAGTACTTC
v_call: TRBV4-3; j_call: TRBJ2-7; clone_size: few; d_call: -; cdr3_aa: CASSQDFSRATYEQYF; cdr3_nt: TGCGCCAGCAGCCAAGATTTTAGCAGGGCCACCTACGAGCAGTACTTC
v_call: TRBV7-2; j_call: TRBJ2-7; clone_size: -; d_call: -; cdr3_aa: CASSNGGRSYEQYF; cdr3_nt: TGTGCCAGCAGTAACGGGGGCCGCTCCTACGAGCAGTACTTC
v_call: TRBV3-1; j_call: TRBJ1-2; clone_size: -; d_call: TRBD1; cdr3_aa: CASSQAGQGYTF; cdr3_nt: TGTGCCAGCAGCCAAGCGGGACAGGGCTACACCTTC
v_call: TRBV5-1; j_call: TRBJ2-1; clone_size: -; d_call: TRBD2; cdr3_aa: CASSVLGLAGFNEQFF; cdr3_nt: TGCGCCAGCAGCGTTTTGGGACTAGCGGGCTTCAATGAGCAGTTCTTC
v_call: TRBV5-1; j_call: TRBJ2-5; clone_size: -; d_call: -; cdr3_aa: CASSSVPRGRETQYF; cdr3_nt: TGCGCCAGCAGCTCAGTACCACGGGGGCGGGAGACCCAGTACTTC
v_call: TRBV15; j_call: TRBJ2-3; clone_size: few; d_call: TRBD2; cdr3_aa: CATSWGLASTDTQYF; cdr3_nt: TGTGCCACCAGCTGGGGACTAGCTAGCACAGATACGCAGTATTTT
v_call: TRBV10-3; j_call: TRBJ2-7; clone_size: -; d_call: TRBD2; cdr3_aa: CATWGGLAETYEQYF; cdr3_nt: TGTGCCACCTGGGGGGGTCTAGCGGAAACCTACGAGCAGTACTTC
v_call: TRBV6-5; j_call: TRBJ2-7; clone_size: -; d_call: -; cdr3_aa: CASSSGTPTYEQYF; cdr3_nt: TGTGCCAGCAGTTCCGGGACACCGACCTACGAGCAGTACTTC
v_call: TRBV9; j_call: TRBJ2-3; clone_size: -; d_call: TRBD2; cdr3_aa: CASSVDPAGGAKDTQYF; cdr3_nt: TGTGCCAGCAGCGTAGACCCAGCGGGGGGAGCGAAAGATACGCAGTATTTT
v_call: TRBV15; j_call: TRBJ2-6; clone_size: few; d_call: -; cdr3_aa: CATRSSSGANVLTF; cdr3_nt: TGTGCCACCCGGAGTTCCTCTGGGGCCAACGTCCTGACTTTC
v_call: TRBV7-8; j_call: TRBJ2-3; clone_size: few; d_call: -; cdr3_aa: CASSSRLADTQYF; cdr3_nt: TGTGCCAGCAGCTCGCGACTGGCAGATACGCAGTATTTT
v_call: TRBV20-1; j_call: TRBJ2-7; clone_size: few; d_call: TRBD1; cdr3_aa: CSANPRDRGTYEQYF; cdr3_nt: TGCAGTGCCAACCCCCGGGACAGGGGAACCTACGAGCAGTACTTC
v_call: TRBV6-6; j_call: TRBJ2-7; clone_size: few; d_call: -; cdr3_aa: CASRRTENYEQYF; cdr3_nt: TGTGCCAGCAGGAGGACTGAAAACTACGAGCAGTACTTC
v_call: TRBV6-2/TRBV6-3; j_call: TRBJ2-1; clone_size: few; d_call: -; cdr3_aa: CASSYLPSSNEQFF; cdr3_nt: TGTGCCAGCAGTTACCTTCCTAGTAGCAATGAGCAGTTCTTC
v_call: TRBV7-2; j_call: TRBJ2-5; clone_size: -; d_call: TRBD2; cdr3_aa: CASSKGLAGTSETQYF; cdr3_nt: TGTGCCAGCAGCAAAGGACTAGCGGGGACTTCTGAGACCCAGTACTTC
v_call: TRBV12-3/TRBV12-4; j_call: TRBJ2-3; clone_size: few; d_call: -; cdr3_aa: CASRTTTYTQYF; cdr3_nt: TGTGCCAGCAGAACGACAACCTATACGCAGTATTTT
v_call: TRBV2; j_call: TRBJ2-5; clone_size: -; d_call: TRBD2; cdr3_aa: CATHLLLAEETQYF; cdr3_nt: TGTGCCACCCATCTGTTACTAGCGGAAGAGACCCAGTACTTC
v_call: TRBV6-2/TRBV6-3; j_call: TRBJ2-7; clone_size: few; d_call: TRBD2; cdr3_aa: CASSYPPGLAYEQYF; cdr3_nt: TGTGCCAGCAGTTACCCCCCGGGACTAGCATACGAGCAGTACTTC
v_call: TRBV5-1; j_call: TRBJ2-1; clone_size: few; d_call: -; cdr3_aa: CASSSSDRRGEQFF; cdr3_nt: TGCGCCAGCAGCTCCTCAGACAGGCGGGGTGAGCAGTTCTTC
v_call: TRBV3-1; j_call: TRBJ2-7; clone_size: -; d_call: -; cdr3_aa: CASSQGWDSSEQYF; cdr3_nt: TGTGCCAGCAGCCAAGGATGGGACTCAAGCGAGCAGTACTTC
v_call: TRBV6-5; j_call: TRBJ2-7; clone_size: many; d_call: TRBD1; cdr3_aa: CASSYSLGQGSYEQYF; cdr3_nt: TGTGCCAGCAGTTACTCCCTGGGACAGGGGTCCTACGAGCAGTACTTC
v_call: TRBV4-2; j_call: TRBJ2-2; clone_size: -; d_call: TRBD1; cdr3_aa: CASSQEGTGRFGLFF; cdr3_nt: TGTGCCAGCAGCCAAGAGGGGACAGGGCGGTTCGGGCTGTTTTTT
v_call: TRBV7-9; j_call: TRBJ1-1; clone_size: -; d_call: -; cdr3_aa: CASSLAEEAFF; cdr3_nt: TGTGCCAGCAGCTTAGCAGAGGAAGCTTTCTTT
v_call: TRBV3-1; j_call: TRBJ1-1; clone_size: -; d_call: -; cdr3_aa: CASSRGTNTEAFF; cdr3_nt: TGTGCCAGCAGCCGTGGGACTAACACTGAAGCTTTCTTT
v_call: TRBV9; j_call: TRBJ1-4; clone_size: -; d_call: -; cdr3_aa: CASSVLADEKLFF; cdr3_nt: TGTGCCAGCAGCGTACTAGCAGACGAAAAACTGTTTTTT
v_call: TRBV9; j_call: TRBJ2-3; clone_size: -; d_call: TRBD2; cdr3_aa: CASSALAGPTDTQYF; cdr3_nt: TGTGCCAGCAGCGCTCTAGCGGGGCCCACAGATACGCAGTATTTT
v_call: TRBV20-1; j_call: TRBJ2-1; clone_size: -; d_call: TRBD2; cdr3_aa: CSAYYSSGTAYNEQFF; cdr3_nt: TGCAGTGCCTACTATTCTAGCGGGACAGCCTACAATGAGCAGTTCTTC
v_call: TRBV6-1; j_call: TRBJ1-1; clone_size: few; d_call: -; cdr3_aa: CASRFLTGTNTEAFF; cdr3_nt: TGTGCCAGCAGGTTCCTTACAGGGACGAACACTGAAGCTTTCTTT
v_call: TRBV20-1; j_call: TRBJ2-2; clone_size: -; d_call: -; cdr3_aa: CSAPYMTTTGELFF; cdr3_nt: TGCAGTGCTCCCTATATGACTACCACCGGGGAGCTGTTTTTT
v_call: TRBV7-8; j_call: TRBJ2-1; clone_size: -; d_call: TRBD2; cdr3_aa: CASSVRTSPSSYNEQFF; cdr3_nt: TGTGCCAGCAGCGTAAGGACTAGCCCTAGCTCCTACAATGAGCAGTTCTTC
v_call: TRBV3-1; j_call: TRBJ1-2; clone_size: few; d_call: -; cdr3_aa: CASSLDNANYGYTF; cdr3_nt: TGTGCCAGCAGCCTGGACAACGCTAACTATGGCTACACCTTC
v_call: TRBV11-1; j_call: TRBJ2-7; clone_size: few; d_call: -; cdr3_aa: CASSRRQISYEQYF; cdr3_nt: TGTGCCAGCAGCCGCCGACAGATCTCCTACGAGCAGTACTTC
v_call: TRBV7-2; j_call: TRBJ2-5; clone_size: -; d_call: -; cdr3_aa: CASSLARTQYF; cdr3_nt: TGTGCCAGCAGCTTAGCACGGACCCAGTACTTC
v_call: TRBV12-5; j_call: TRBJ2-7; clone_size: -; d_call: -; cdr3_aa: CASGHSTGYEQYF; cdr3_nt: TGTGCTAGTGGTCATTCGACGGGCTACGAGCAGTACTTC
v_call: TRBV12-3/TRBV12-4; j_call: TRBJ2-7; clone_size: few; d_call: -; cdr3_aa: CASSLGGLSYEQYF; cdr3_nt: TGTGCCAGCAGTTTGGGGGGATTGTCCTACGAGCAGTACTTC
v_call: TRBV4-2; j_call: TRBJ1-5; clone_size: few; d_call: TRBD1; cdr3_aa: CASSQDRTGVRYQPQHF; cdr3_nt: TGTGCCAGCAGCCAAGATCGGACAGGGGTACGTTATCAGCCCCAGCATTTT
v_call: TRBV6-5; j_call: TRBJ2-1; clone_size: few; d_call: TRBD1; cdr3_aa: CASSYSAGGIGNEQFF; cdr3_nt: TGTGCCAGCAGTTACTCGGCAGGGGGTATCGGAAATGAGCAGTTCTTC